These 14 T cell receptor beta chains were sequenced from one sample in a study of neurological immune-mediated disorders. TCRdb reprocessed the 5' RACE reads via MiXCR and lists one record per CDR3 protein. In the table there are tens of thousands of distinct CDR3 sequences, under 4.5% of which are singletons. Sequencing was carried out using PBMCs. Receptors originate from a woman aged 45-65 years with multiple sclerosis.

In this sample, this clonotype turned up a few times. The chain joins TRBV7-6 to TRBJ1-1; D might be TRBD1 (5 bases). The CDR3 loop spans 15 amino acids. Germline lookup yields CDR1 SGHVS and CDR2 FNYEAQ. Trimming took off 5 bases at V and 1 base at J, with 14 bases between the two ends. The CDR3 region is CASSLDSSGNTEAFF. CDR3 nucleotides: TGTGCCAGCAGCCTTGACAGCTCGGGGAACACTGAAGCTTTCTTT. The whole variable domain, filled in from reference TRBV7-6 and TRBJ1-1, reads GAGVSQSPRYKVTKRGQDVALRCDPISGHVSLYWYRQALGQGPEFLTYFNYEAQQDKSGLPNDRFSAERPEGSISTLTIQRTEQRDSAMYRCASSLDSSGNTEAFFGQGTRLTVV.

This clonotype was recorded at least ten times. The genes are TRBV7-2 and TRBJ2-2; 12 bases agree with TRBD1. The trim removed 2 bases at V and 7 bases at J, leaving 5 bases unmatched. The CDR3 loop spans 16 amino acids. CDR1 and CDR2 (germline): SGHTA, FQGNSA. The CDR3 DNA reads TGTGCCAGCAGCTTACCCGGGACAGGGGGCGTCGGGGAGCTGTTTTTT. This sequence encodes CASSLPGTGGVGELFF. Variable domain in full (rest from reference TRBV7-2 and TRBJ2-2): GAGVSQSPSNKVTEKGKDVELRCDPISGHTALYWYRQSLGQGLEFLIYFQGNSAPDKSGLPSDRFSAERTGGSVSTLTIQRTQQEDSAVYLCASSLPGTGGVGELFFGEGSRLTVL.

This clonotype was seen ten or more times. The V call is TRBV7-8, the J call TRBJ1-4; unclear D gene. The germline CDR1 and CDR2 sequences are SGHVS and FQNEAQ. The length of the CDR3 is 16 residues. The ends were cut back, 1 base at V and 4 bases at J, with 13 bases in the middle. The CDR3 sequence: CASSLGRWGYNEKLFF. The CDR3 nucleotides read TGTGCCAGCAGCTTAGGGAGGTGGGGATATAATGAAAAACTGTTTTTT. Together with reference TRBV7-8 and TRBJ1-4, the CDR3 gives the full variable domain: GAGVSQSPRYKVAKRGQDVALRCDPISGHVSLFWYQQALGQGPEFLTYFQNEAQLDKSGLPSDRFFAERPEGSVSTLKIQRTQQEDSAVYLCASSLGRWGYNEKLFFGSGTQLSVL.

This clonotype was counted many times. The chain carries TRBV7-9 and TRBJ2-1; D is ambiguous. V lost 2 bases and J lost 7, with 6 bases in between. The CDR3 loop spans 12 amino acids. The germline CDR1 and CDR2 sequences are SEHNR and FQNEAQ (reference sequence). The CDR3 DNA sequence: TGTGCCAGCAGCTTAAGTGGGAATGAGCAGTTCTTC. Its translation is CASSLSGNEQFF.

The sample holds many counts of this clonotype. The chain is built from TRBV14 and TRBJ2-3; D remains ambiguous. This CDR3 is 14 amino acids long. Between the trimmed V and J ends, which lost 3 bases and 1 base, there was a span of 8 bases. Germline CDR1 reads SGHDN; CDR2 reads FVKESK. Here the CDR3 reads CASSHNPRTDTQYF. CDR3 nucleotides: TGTGCCAGCAGCCATAATCCGCGCACAGATACGCAGTATTTT.

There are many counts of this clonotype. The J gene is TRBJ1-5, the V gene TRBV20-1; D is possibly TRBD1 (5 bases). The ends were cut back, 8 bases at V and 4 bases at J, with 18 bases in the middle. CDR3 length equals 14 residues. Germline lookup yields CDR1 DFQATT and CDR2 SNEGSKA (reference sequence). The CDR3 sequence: CSSLWRGGNQPQHF. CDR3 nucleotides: TGCAGTTCCCTTTGGCGGGGGGGAAATCAGCCCCAGCATTTT.

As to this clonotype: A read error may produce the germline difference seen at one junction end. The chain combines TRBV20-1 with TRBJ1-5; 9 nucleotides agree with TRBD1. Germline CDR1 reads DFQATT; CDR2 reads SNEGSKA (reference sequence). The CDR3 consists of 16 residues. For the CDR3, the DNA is TGCAGTGCTAAACCATTCCTACAGGGGGCGGATAAGACCCAGAATTTT. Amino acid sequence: CSAKPFLQGADKTQNF.

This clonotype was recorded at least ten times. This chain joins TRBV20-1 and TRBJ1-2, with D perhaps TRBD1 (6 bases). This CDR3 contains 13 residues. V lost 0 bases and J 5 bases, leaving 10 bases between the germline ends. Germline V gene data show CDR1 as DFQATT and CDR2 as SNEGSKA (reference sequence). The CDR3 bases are TGCAGTGCTAGAGAGACACAGGGTTATGGCTACACCTTC. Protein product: CSARETQGYGYTF.

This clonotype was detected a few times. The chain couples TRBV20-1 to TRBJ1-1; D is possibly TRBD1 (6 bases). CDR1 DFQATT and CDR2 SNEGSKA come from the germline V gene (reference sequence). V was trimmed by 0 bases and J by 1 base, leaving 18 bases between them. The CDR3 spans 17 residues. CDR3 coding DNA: TGCAGTGCTAGAGAGGAAGGGGGGGGTATTTGGAACACTGAAGCTTTCTTT. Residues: CSAREEGGGIWNTEAFF.

Here the CDR3 reads CASSLVSTLDSNQPQHF. The CDR3 DNA reads as TGTGCCAGCAGCTTAGTGTCCACTCTTGATAGCAATCAGCCCCAGCATTTT. The chain carries TRBV7-2 and TRBJ1-5, with D unresolved. The CDR3 contains 17 residues. The germline V gene encodes CDR1 SGHTA and CDR2 FQGNSA. Trimming pared 1 base from V and 0 bases from J, leaving 13 bases between.

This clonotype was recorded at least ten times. The CDR3 nucleotides are TGCAGTGCTAGACATAATCGAGGACGCCACCAGAACACTGAAGCTTTCTTT. This translates into CSARHNRGRHQNTEAFF. The chain has TRBV20-1 and TRBJ1-1; D is uncertain. V dropped 2 bases and J dropped 1 base, with 20 bases sitting between them. This CDR3 comprises 17 residues. The germline gives CDR1 DFQATT, CDR2 SNEGSKA (reference sequence).

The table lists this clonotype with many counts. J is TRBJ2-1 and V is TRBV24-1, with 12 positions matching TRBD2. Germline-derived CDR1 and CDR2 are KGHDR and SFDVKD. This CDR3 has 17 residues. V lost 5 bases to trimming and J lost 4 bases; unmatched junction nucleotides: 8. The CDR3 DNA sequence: TGTGCCACCAGTGGCCCCCCAGGGACTAGCGGGTACAATGAGCAGTTCTTC. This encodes CATSGPPGTSGYNEQFF.

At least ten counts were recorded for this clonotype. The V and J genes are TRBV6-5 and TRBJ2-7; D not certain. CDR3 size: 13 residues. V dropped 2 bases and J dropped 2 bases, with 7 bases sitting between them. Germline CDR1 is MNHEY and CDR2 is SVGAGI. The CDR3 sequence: CASSYQVTYEQYF. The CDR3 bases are TGTGCCAGCAGTTACCAAGTCACCTACGAGCAGTACTTC.

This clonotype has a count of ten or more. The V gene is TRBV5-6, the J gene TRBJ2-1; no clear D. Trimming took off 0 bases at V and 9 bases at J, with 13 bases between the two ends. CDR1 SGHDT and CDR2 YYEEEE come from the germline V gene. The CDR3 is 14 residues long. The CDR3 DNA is TGTGCCAGCAGCTTGGTACATCCCCAGATTGAGCAGTTCTTC. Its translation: CASSLVHPQIEQFF.